The 8 T cell receptor beta chains reported below all come from one sample, sequenced in a study of T cell responses to AZD1222 COVID-19 vaccine. Clones were sequenced by immunoSEQ multiplex PCR, and TCRdb holds only the in-frame ones, with some missing. The sample carries some 150,000 clones, about nine tenths recorded once. Sequences were derived from peripheral blood, sampled on day 0 of AZD1222 vaccination. These receptors came from an adult in good health.

This clone has only one observation. V usage is TRBV6-5 and J usage is TRBJ1-1; unclear D gene. Germline loops: CDR1 MNHEY, CDR2 SVGAGI. V was cut by 7 bases and J by 6 bases, with 15 bases left in between. The CDR3 sequence is 13 residues long. CDR3 coding DNA: TGTGCCAGCACCCCCGGGCCCGTCCCTGAAGCTTTCTTT. This codes for CASTPGPVPEAFF.

The chain is built from TRBV6-5 and TRBJ2-3, with unresolved D. Germline V gene sequence: CDR1 MNHEY, CDR2 SVGAGI. The CDR3 is made up of 12 amino acids. The V and J ends lost 4 bases and 2 bases respectively, with 4 bases between them. CDR3 residues: CASSSPTDTQYF. Written as DNA, the CDR3 is TGTGCCAGCAGTTCCCCCACAGATACGCAGTATTTT.

V usage is TRBV20-1 and J usage is TRBJ2-3, with 10 bases identical to TRBD2. Germline V gives CDR1 DFQATT, CDR2 SNEGSKA (reference sequence). V gave up 3 bases and J gave up 4 bases; unmatched junction bases: 7. CDR3 size: 15 residues. The DNA of the CDR3 is TGCAGTGCTAGTCGGCTAGCGGGGGCGGCAGATACGCAGTATTTT. Translating gives CSASRLAGAADTQYF.

The V call is TRBV3-1 (or the pseudogene TRBV3-2), the J call TRBJ1-3, with a tentative D call TRBD1 (6 bases). In germline, CDR1 is LGHDT, CDR2 YNNKEL (reference sequence). This CDR3 region has 16 residues. V was clipped by 2 bases and J by 4 bases, with 15 bases between them. CDR3 sequence reads: CASSQRGGAYGNTIYF. As DNA, the CDR3 is TGTGCCAGCAGCCAAAGAGGGGGGGCGTACGGAAACACCATATATTTT.

The chain couples TRBV6-5 to TRBJ2-3; D remains ambiguous. The germline V gene encodes CDR1 MNHEY and CDR2 SVGAGI. The V end was cut by 6 bases, the J end by 0 bases, with 10 bases between. This CDR3 has 14 amino acids. CDR3 sequence: CASRVGSSTDTQYF. For the CDR3, the DNA is TGTGCCAGCAGAGTCGGCAGCAGCACAGATACGCAGTATTTT.

This chain connects TRBV19 to TRBJ2-7; D gene ambiguous. V was shortened by 0 bases and J by 4 bases, with 10 bases between the two germline ends. Germline CDR1 is LNHDA and CDR2 is SQIVND (reference sequence). The CDR3 covers 14 residues. CDR3 region: CASSIDRRRYEQYF. CDR3 nucleotides: TGTGCCAGTAGTATAGACCGGCGGAGATACGAGCAGTACTTC.

Relative to its sample, this clone is medium-sized. The chain is built from TRBV25-1 and TRBJ1-2; the D gene is possibly TRBD1 (6 bases). Germline V lookup: CDR1 MGHDK, CDR2 SYGVNS. V lost 3 bases and J lost 2, with 13 bases in between. CDR3 length equals 15 residues. The CDR3 reads CASSDPHGGNYGYTF. The CDR3 bases are TGTGCCAGCAGTGACCCACACGGGGGCAACTATGGCTACACCTTC.

V gene TRBV7-2 combines with J gene TRBJ2-5, with 9 bases identical to TRBD1. The length of the CDR3 is 14 residues. V lost 4 bases to trimming and J lost 1 base; unmatched junction nucleotides: 1. Germline V gene lookup returns CDR1 SGHTA and CDR2 FQGNSA. The CDR3: CASSSGQGQETQYF. Written as DNA, the CDR3 is TGTGCCAGCAGCTCGGGACAGGGCCAAGAGACCCAGTACTTC.